Following are 29 T cell receptor beta chains from one sample sequenced in a study of Ad26.COV2.S vaccination and SARS-CoV-2 variants. As for treatment: 15 to 20 received Ad26.COV2.S at low or high dose, single or two shots; roughly five received placebo; per-sample allocation not given. Sampling took place 63 days after the first vaccine or placebo injection. Profiling relied on immunoSEQ multiplex PCR, and the TCRdb table lists in-frame clones only, not all of them. Among 200,000 to 300,000 clones listed, 85% to 90% were seen once. The sample here was peripheral blood, taken in a trial of Ad26.COV2.S vaccine versus placebo. Receptors were obtained from a person aged 18-65 years who received the Ad26.COV2.S COVID-19 vaccine or a placebo.

The chain uses TRBV10-2 and TRBJ2-3, with TRBD2 matching over 14 bases. V trimming: 5 bases; J trimming: 3 bases; junction bases outside the gene matches: 10. The V gene's germline CDR1 is WSHSY and CDR2 SAAADI. The CDR3 is 18 amino acids. Here the CDR3 DNA reads TGCGCCAGCAGTCAAGGGACTAGCGGGAGTAGTTTTACAGATACGCAGTATTTT. Translating it yields CASSQGTSGSSFTDTQYF.

The chain links TRBV6-2 or TRBV6-3 to TRBJ1-2, with a possible D match to TRBD1 (5 bases). Germline CDR1 and CDR2: MNHEY and SVGEGT. This CDR3 region has 16 residues. V gave up 4 bases and J gave up 2 bases, with 17 bases separating them. The CDR3 DNA reads TGTGCCAGCAGTTCCCGCCGGGAGGGACTCAACTATGGCTACACCTTC. This gives the protein CASSSRREGLNYGYTF.

The rearrangement links TRBV7-9 to TRBJ1-1, with 9 bases that match TRBD1. The V segment lost 5 bases and the J segment 5 bases; nucleotides outside the gene matches: 9. Germline assignment: CDR1 SEHNR and CDR2 FQNEAQ (reference sequence). The CDR3 is 15 amino acids. CDR3 nucleotides: TGTGCCAGCAGCACCCGCCGGGACAGGGAGACTGAAGCTTTCTTT. This sequence encodes CASSTRRDRETEAFF.

The chain joins TRBV7-8 to TRBJ1-2; a possible D gene is TRBD1 (5 bases). Trimming shortened V by 3 bases and J by 8 bases, and 19 bases separated the two germline ends. Per germline, CDR1 SGHVS and CDR2 FQNEAQ. The length of the CDR3 is 15 residues. The CDR3 is CASSLKRVGDGGYTF. As DNA, the CDR3 is TGTGCCAGCAGCTTGAAGCGGGTTGGGGACGGGGGCTACACCTTC.

V gene TRBV7-3 combines with J gene TRBJ1-1; D may be TRBD1 (6 bases). Germline V CDR1 and CDR2: SGHTA, FQGTGA. V was cut by 2 bases and J by 7 bases, with 8 bases left in between. This CDR3 comprises 12 residues. The CDR3 sequence is CASSLGRGEAFF. CDR3 DNA sequence: TGTGCCAGCAGCTTAGGCAGGGGTGAAGCTTTCTTT.

This chain joins TRBV12-3 or TRBV12-4 and TRBJ2-7; TRBD1 matches at 8 bases. The length of the CDR3 is 12 residues. V shed 6 bases and J 7 bases; nucleotides not matched to a gene: 5. CDR3 sequence: CASSSRGREQYF. The DNA for the CDR3 is TGTGCCAGCAGCTCCAGGGGGCGGGAGCAGTACTTC.

The rearrangement links TRBV7-3 to TRBJ2-2; D perhaps matches TRBD1 (5 bases). V gave up 6 bases and J gave up 1 base, with 12 bases separating them. CDR1 and CDR2 from the germline V gene are SGHTA and FQGTGA. The CDR3 loop spans 15 amino acids. In DNA, the CDR3 is TGTGCCAGCAGATCTCCAGGGCGGAACACCGGGGAGCTGTTTTTT. It encodes CASRSPGRNTGELFF.

This rearrangement joins TRBV11-2 to TRBJ2-7, with 8 bases fitting TRBD1. Unmatched junction bases numbered 2, after V lost 0 bases and J lost 1 base. Germline V gene sequence: CDR1 SGHAT, CDR2 FQNNGV. The CDR3 has 15 amino acids. The CDR3 loop reads CASSLEQGVSYEQYF. CDR3 nucleotides: TGTGCCAGCAGCTTAGAACAGGGGGTTTCCTACGAGCAGTACTTC.

This chain connects TRBV2 to TRBJ1-2; 8 nucleotides match TRBD1. The CDR3 has 15 amino acids. Per the germline V gene, CDR1 is SNHLY and CDR2 is FYNNEI. J gave up 0 bases and V 5 bases, and 5 bases lay outside the gene matches. CDR3 protein: CASSLDRATNYGYTF. CDR3 coding DNA: TGTGCCAGCAGTTTGGACAGGGCGACTAACTATGGCTACACCTTC.

The chain combines TRBV3-1 (or the pseudogene TRBV3-2) with TRBJ1-5; D remains ambiguous. The germline CDR1 and CDR2 sequences are LGHDT and YNNKEL (reference sequence). V lost 3 bases to trimming and J lost 0 bases, with 3 bases between them. This CDR3 region has 13 residues. The CDR3 sequence is CASSQYSNQPQHF. Here the CDR3 DNA reads TGTGCCAGCAGCCAGTATAGCAATCAGCCCCAGCATTTT.

This sequence joins TRBV7-3 and TRBJ1-1, with D possibly matching TRBD1 (5 bases). CDR1 is SGHTA and CDR2 is FQGTGA in the germline V gene. V lost 2 bases, J lost 3 bases, and 13 bases lay in between. The CDR3 length is 15 residues. The CDR3: CASSLARVGDTEAFF. CDR3 DNA sequence: TGTGCCAGCAGCTTAGCCAGGGTCGGGGACACTGAAGCTTTCTTT.

V gene TRBV18 combines with J gene TRBJ2-5; D unclear. Looked up from germline, CDR1 is KGHSH and CDR2 is LQKENI. The V gene lost 3 bases and the J gene lost 2 bases, with 7 bases spanning the gap. The CDR3 spans 13 residues. The CDR3 DNA reads as TGTGCCAGCTCACCGAATGCACAAGAGACCCAGTACTTC. Translation: CASSPNAQETQYF.

The chain uses TRBV7-2 and TRBJ1-2, with a possible D match to TRBD1 (6 bases). Per the germline V gene, CDR1 is SGHTA and CDR2 is FQGNSA. This CDR3 is 13 amino acids long. V was clipped by 5 bases and J by 5 bases, with 12 bases between them. The CDR3 region is CASSTGLGYGYTF. CDR3 in DNA: TGTGCCAGCAGCACAGGGTTAGGGTATGGCTACACCTTC.

The gene calls are TRBV5-4 and TRBJ2-2; 7 nucleotides match TRBD2. Germline loops: CDR1 SGHNT, CDR2 YYREEE (reference sequence). This CDR3 contains 14 residues. V lost 0 bases and J lost 5; bases outside the gene matches: 1. The CDR3 region is CASSLAGGTGELFF. For the CDR3, the DNA is TGTGCCAGCAGCTTGGCGGGGGGTACCGGGGAGCTGTTTTTT.

The rearrangement joins TRBV24-1 to TRBJ1-4, with 8 bases fitting TRBD1. Per the germline V gene, CDR1 is KGHDR and CDR2 is SFDVKD. The CDR3 has 15 residues. Germline trimming cut 3 bases from V and 5 bases from J; bases unmatched to any gene: 4. The chain's CDR3 is CATSDTGTGNEKLFF. DNA of the CDR3: TGTGCCACCAGTGATACCGGGACAGGAAATGAAAAACTGTTTTTT.

The V and J genes are TRBV30 and TRBJ2-2; D is possibly TRBD1 or TRBD2 (7 bases each). CDR1 is GTSNPN and CDR2 is SVGIG in the germline V gene (reference sequence). V was trimmed by 0 bases and J by 5 bases, leaving 13 bases between them. CDR3 length equals 15 residues. CDR3 amino acids: CAWSVVRGGTGELFF. The CDR3 DNA sequence: TGTGCCTGGAGTGTAGTCAGGGGGGGTACCGGGGAGCTGTTTTTT.

To note about this clone: One junction end disagrees with the germline gene, perhaps due to a read error. The gene calls are TRBV3-1 (or the pseudogene TRBV3-2) and TRBJ2-7; D is unclear. Germline loops: CDR1 LGHDT, CDR2 YNNKEL (reference sequence). The CDR3 consists of 15 residues. CDR3 nucleotide sequence: TGTACCAGCAGCCAAGAGCAGACGGCCTCCTACGAGCAGTACTTC. Its protein is CTSSQEQTASYEQYF.

CDR3 amino acids: CAWTGNSYEQYF. The CDR3 DNA reads TGTGCCTGGACAGGGAACAGCTACGAGCAGTACTTC. The V call is TRBV30, the J call TRBJ2-7, with D tentatively TRBD1 (5 bases). V gave up 4 bases and J gave up 3 bases, with 10 bases separating them. There are 12 residues in the CDR3. Per germline, CDR1 GTSNPN and CDR2 SVGIG (reference sequence).

The chain links TRBV6-2 or TRBV6-3 to TRBJ2-1; the D is unclear. Germline V gene data show CDR1 as MNHEY and CDR2 as SVGEGT. Trimming pared 3 bases from V and 5 bases from J, leaving 14 bases between. The CDR3 is made up of 15 amino acids. In DNA, the CDR3 is TGTGCCAGCAGTTATAATCCTGAGGTGAACAATGAGCAGTTCTTC. Encoded protein: CASSYNPEVNNEQFF.

The V gene is TRBV5-4, the J gene TRBJ2-1; tentatively, D is TRBD2 (5 bases). The CDR3 covers 15 residues. Germline values: CDR1 SGHNT, CDR2 YYREEE (reference sequence). V was shortened by 5 bases and J by 0 bases, with 12 bases between the two germline ends. DNA for the CDR3: TGTGCCAGCAGTAGAAGCGGTGGCTCCTACAATGAGCAGTTCTTC. Its protein product is CASSRSGGSYNEQFF. Together with reference TRBV5-4 and TRBJ2-1, the CDR3 gives the full variable domain: ETGVTQSPTHLIKTRGQQVTLRCSSQSGHNTVSWYQQALGQGPQFIFQYYREEENGRGNFPPRFSGLQFPNYSSELNVNALELDDSALYLCASSRSGGSYNEQFFGPGTRLTVL.

This chain links TRBV27 with TRBJ2-7; TRBD2 is a possible D gene (6 bases). The CDR3 has 13 amino acids. V lost 2 bases, J lost 5 bases, and 10 bases lay in between. CDR1 and CDR2 from the germline V gene are MNHEY and SMNVEV (reference sequence). The CDR3 nucleotides are TGTGCCAGCAGTTTACGGAGGGTCCACGAGCAGTACTTC. Amino acids: CASSLRRVHEQYF.

The V gene is TRBV7-2, the J gene TRBJ2-2; no clear D. Trimming shortened V by 5 bases and J by 6 bases, and 16 bases separated the two germline ends. Germline CDR1 SGHTA, CDR2 FQGNSA. The CDR3 covers 15 residues. In nucleotides, the CDR3 is TGTGCCAGCAGCCACGACACCCGGCTGGCCGGGGAGCTGTTTTTT. It specifies CASSHDTRLAGELFF.

The CDR3, as DNA: TGTGCCATCAGTGCCTCCTCTCCGGTCTCTGGAAACACCATATATTTT. This gives the protein CAISASSPVSGNTIYF. The chain uses TRBV10-3 and TRBJ1-3; D not resolved. Germline assignment: CDR1 ENHRY and CDR2 SYGVKD. The CDR3 sequence is 16 residues long. The V end was cut by 4 bases, the J end by 0 bases, with 13 bases between.

V and J are TRBV6-5 and TRBJ1-2; the D gene is possibly TRBD1 (5 bases). The CDR3 sequence is 15 residues long. V was trimmed by 0 bases and J by 4 bases, leaving 12 bases between them. Germline V CDR1 and CDR2: MNHEY, SVGAGI. The DNA for the CDR3 is TGTGCCAGCAGTTACTCGACGGGGGGAATCTATGGCTACACCTTC. This codes for CASSYSTGGIYGYTF.

The chain couples TRBV28 to TRBJ2-3, with 13 bases fitting TRBD2. V lost 4 bases and J lost 10; bases outside the gene matches: 5. CDR3 length equals 14 residues. Germline CDR1 MDHEN, CDR2 SYDVKM. The DNA of the CDR3 is TGTGCCAGCAGTTGGACTAGCGGGAGAGGCGCGCAGTATTTT. Its translation: CASSWTSGRGAQYF.

This sequence joins TRBV30 and TRBJ2-5, with D perhaps matching TRBD1 (5 bases). V dropped 2 bases and J dropped 5 bases, with 6 bases sitting between them. CDR3 length: 11 amino acids. Germline CDR1 GTSNPN, CDR2 SVGIG (reference sequence). The CDR3 is CAWSPGETQYF. The CDR3 region has the DNA TGTGCCTGGAGTCCAGGGGAGACCCAGTACTTC.

This clone was seen a single time. The CDR3 sequence: CASLLLVGVNTEAFF. CDR3 nucleotide sequence: TGTGCCAGCCTTCTTTTAGTAGGAGTGAACACTGAAGCTTTCTTT. The chain links TRBV6-5 to TRBJ1-1; D is unclear. Between the trimmed V and J ends, which lost 8 bases and 0 bases, there was a span of 16 bases. Germline CDR1 MNHEY, CDR2 SVGAGI. The CDR3 is 15 amino acids.

The V and J genes are TRBV12-3 or TRBV12-4 and TRBJ1-5; possible D gene TRBD1, 5 bases. The length of the CDR3 is 12 residues. The V gene lost 3 bases and the J gene lost 13 bases, with 13 bases spanning the gap. The CDR3: CASSFGTETQHF. DNA of the CDR3: TGTGCCAGCAGTTTCGGGACGGAAACTCAGCATTTT.

The rearrangement joins TRBV5-6 to TRBJ2-7, with TRBD2 matching 11 bases. Germline CDR1 and CDR2: SGHDT and YYEEEE. V was pared by 2 bases and J by 2 bases, with 3 bases of the junction left unmatched. The CDR3 is 15 amino acids. CDR3 sequence: CASSFRLAGTYEQYF. For the CDR3, the DNA is TGTGCCAGCAGCTTCCGACTAGCGGGAACCTACGAGCAGTACTTC.